The clone carrying this T cell receptor beta chain was picked up a small number of times. Antigen: not known. This record belongs to a study of CD8+ T cells in alopecia areata. RNA was extracted and reverse transcribed into cDNA as the sequencing template. TCRdb's table, derived via immunoSEQ multiplex PCR, lists solely in-frame clones and lacks some. Among 130,000 to 150,000 clones listed, around 50% were seen once. Study-wide points: Mice gave a clearer picture of TCR sharing than patients did, possibly for HLA-related reasons.

This clonotype was sampled from a human donor with alopecia areata. Material for sequencing was CD4+ T cells sorted from blood.

The CDR3 region has the DNA TGCGCCAGCAGCTTGGGCTCTGGGGCCAACGTCCTGACTTTC. Translating gives CASSLGSGANVLTF. The V gene is TRBV5-1, the J gene TRBJ2-6; D is unresolved. V lost 0 bases and J lost 0, with 1 base in between. The germline V gene has CDR1 SGHRS and CDR2 YFSETQ. This CDR3 region has 14 residues.